The clone carrying this T cell receptor beta chain is medium-sized by share. The sample is drawn from a study of control samples from healthy donors and cancer patients. Clones were sequenced by immunoSEQ multiplex PCR, and TCRdb holds only the in-frame ones, with some missing. There are over 90,000 clones in the sample; approximately 90% occur only once, and about 19% lies in the top ten. Looked up from germline, CDR1 is SNHLY and CDR2 is FYNNEI. The CDR3 sequence is 12 residues long. Trimming took 11 bases from V and 10 from J, leaving 15 bases between them. This sequence joins TRBV2 and TRBJ1-6; possibly TRBD1 for D (6 bases). The TCR was taken from a man between 60 and 75 years old with lung cancer. Sequencing was performed on PBMCs. The chain's CDR3 is CAGQTGSSPLHF. CDR3 coding DNA: TGTGCCGGGCAAACAGGGTCATCACCCCTCCACTTT.